This entry is about one TCR beta chain. As yet, its antigen is unknown. This sample is part of a study of T-cell memory formation after mild COVID-19. On the study more broadly: For the most part, TCR clusters were specific to one donor.

V lost 5 bases and J 2 bases, leaving 10 bases between the germline ends. CDR3 length: 13 residues. Study-level results: Largely, contracting CD4+ clones fell within CM and EM, and contracting CD8+ clones within EMRA. Memory from before infection featured some responding clones, which suggests cross-reactive memory joined.

Using its own MiXCR run on the 5' RACE reads, TCRdb lists one record per CDR3 protein. The sample gives about 470,000 distinct CDR3 sequences, roughly 18% of which show up once; more than 9% is in the top ten. The genes are TRBV12-3 or TRBV12-4 and TRBJ2-7; TRBD1 or TRBD2 may be the D gene (5 bases each). The sequencing input was PBMCs or a T cell subset sorted from them (not recorded which). This receptor was taken from an adult woman who had mild COVID-19 (a few samples of this study predate the infection). Cell type and time point are not known. CDR3 nucleotide sequence: TGTGCCAGCAGTCGGGACGGACCCTACGAGCAGTACTTC. Amino acids: CASSRDGPYEQYF.